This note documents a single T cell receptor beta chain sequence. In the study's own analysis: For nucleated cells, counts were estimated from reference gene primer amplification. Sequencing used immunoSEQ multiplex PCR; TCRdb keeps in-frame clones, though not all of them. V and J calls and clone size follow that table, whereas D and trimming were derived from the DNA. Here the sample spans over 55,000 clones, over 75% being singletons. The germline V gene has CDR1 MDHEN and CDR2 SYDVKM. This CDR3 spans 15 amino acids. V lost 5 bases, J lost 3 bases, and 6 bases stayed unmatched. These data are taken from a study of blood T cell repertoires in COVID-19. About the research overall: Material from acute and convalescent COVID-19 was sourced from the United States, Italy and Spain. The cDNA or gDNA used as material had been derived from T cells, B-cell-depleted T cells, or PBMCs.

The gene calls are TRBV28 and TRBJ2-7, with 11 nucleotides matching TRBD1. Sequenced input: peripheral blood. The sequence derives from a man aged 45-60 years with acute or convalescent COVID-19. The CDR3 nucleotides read TGTGCCAGCAGTGTGCCGGGACAGGGGGTCTACGAGCAGTACTTC. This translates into CASSVPGQGVYEQYF.